This TCR beta chain is from a study of cytomegalovirus exposure and HLA in healthy donors. In the PCR, 60 Vbeta and 13 Jbeta primers were used. The data were produced by immunoSEQ multiplex PCR, yet TCRdb's version contains in-frame clones alone and is incomplete. The data show 60,000 or so clones, over 60% seen once. The V segment lost 0 bases and the J segment 5 bases; nucleotides outside the gene matches: 9. Looked up from germline, CDR1 is MGHRA and CDR2 is YSYEKL. The CDR3 totals 18 residues. The rearrangement joins TRBV4-1 to TRBJ2-3, with 12 bases matching TRBD2. The sequenced sample was PBMCs. The TCR originated in a man aged 50 or older in good health and CMV-seropositive. The CDR3 spells CASSQDAASGGAKDTQYF. DNA of the CDR3: TGCGCCAGCAGCCAAGATGCGGCTAGCGGGGGGGCCAAAGATACGCAGTATTTT.